This TCR beta chain derives from a study of blood T cell repertoires in COVID-19. Trimming took 2 bases from V and 2 from J, leaving 16 bases between them. The CDR3 has 16 amino acids. The V gene's germline CDR1 is KGHSH and CDR2 LQKENI. Libraries were prepared by immunoSEQ multiplex PCR; TCRdb keeps only in-frame clonotypes and omits some of them. This sample carries more than 350,000 clones, roughly 90% of them seen once, and the ten largest clones take approximately 1.5%. All enrollees were about 18 to 100 years old and from 25 or so US areas. The specimen sequenced was PBMCs or T cells enriched from blood (not recorded which). The sequence was obtained from a woman between 18 and 29 years old who had been exposed to COVID-19. This sequence joins TRBV18 and TRBJ2-7; D possibly corresponds to TRBD1 (6 bases). The CDR3 spells CASSPRVPGDPYEQYF. The CDR3 nucleotides read TGTGCCAGCTCACCAAGAGTCCCAGGGGACCCCTACGAGCAGTACTTC.